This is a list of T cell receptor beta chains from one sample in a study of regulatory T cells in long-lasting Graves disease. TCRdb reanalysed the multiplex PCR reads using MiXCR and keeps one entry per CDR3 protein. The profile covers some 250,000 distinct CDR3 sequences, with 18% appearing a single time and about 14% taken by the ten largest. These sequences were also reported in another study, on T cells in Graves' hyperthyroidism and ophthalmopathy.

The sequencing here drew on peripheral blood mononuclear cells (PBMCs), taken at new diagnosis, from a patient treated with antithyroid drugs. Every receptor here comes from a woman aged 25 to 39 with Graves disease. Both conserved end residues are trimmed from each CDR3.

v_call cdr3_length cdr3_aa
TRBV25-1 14 ASSGSSGLSYNEQF
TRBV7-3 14 ASSPRTNLAKNIQY
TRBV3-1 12 ASRGGTPGNTIY
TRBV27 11 ASSSTGNQPQH
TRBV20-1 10 SARVGTDTQY
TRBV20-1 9 SAGGAPGYT
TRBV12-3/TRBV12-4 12 ASSPPTDPETQY
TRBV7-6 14 ASSLIAGDSGNTIY
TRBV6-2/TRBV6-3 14 ASAGTGGFGANVLT
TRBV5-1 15 ASSSFSIQGAGTEAF
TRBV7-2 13 ASSLIGGSGPPLH
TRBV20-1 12 SAREGHANTEAF
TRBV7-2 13 ASRPRGSNTGELF
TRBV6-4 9 ASTDRDTQY
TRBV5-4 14 ASTRDGTGRTDTQY
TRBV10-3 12 AISDGGEGQPQH
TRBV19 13 ASSDPGQANQPQH
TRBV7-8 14 ASSLPRGGSSYEQY
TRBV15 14 ATSSGGGGIRETQY
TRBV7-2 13 ASSFGTSDYNEQF
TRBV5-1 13 ASSLDEGADTEAF
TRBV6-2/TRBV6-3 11 ASRRTGAQPQH
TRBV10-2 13 ASRDPGTGPYEQY
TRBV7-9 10 ASSQWAGELF
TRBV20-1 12 SAGQGTSGNTIY
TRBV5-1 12 ASSTTGVTDTQY
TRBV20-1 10 SANYQGTEAF
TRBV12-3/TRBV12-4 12 ASTLGGGWTEAF
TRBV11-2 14 ASSGSSRTISYEQY
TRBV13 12 ASRRSSSNQPQH
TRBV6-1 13 ASSARDTEYNEQF
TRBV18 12 ASSPYRGQETQY
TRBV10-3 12 AIRAPGGSTEAF
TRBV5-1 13 ASSPSQGFGAEAF
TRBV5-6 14 ASSLELAVDYNEQF
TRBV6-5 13 ASSSLEGGPTEAF
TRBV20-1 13 SATDLTDMNTEAF
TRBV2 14 ASSEGGAGGYYEQY
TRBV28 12 ASRTLRGGYEQY
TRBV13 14 ASSFLAGGETGELF
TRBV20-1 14 SARVGTSGVRNEQF
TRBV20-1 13 SARDGRGPDEKLF
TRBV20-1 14 SARVGGARSNGELF
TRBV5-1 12 ASSWDSTSYEQY
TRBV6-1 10 ASRGGTAEAF
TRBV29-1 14 SVPTTSGGFQETQY
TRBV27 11 ASSLFSDSPLH
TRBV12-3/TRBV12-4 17 ASSIPSGTNQGPGDTQY
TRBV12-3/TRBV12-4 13 ASSSLGGARTEAF
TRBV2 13 ASSASGDPRDEQF
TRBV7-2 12 ASSLGTAKNIQY
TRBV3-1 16 ASSQERDAGGHGETQY
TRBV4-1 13 ASSQEADALEKLF
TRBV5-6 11 ASSLTVSNGYT
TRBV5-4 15 ASSWDSSGYSTDTQY